Listed below are T cell receptor beta chains from one sample, sequenced in a study of cytomegalovirus exposure and HLA in healthy donors. Some clones are missing from TCRdb's copy, which holds only in-frame ones; the method was immunoSEQ multiplex PCR. Across around 80,000 clones, the top ten clones capture about 0.83% of the sample. Sequencing was done on a sample of PBMCs. All receptors derive from a boy aged 5-17 years in good health and CMV-seronegative. The CDR3 runs from the conserved cysteine through the conserved F or W. The D gene is left open where the match is weak.

d_gene: -; v_gene: TRBV5-5; j_gene: TRBJ2-7; CDR3aa: CASSLGKSAYEQYF; CDR3nt: TGTGCCAGCAGCTTGGGTAAGAGCGCCTACGAGCAGTACTTC
d_gene: TRBD1; v_gene: TRBV7-9; j_gene: TRBJ1-3; CDR3aa: CASKQKGGKENTIYF; CDR3nt: TGTGCCAGCAAACAAAAAGGGGGCAAAGAAAACACCATATATTTT
d_gene: -; v_gene: TRBV5-1; j_gene: TRBJ1-5; CDR3aa: CASSLSGETGQPQHF; CDR3nt: TGCGCCAGCAGCTTGTCAGGGGAAACGGGACAGCCCCAGCATTTT
d_gene: TRBD1; v_gene: TRBV9; j_gene: TRBJ1-1; CDR3aa: CASSSRGGQGYAEAFF; CDR3nt: TGTGCCAGCAGCTCTAGAGGGGGACAGGGGTACGCTGAAGCTTTCTTT
d_gene: -; v_gene: TRBV5-6; j_gene: TRBJ1-5; CDR3aa: CASSRTGPRQPQHF; CDR3nt: TGTGCCAGCAGCCGCACAGGGCCCCGTCAGCCCCAGCATTTT
d_gene: TRBD2; v_gene: TRBV9; j_gene: TRBJ2-2; CDR3aa: CASSDPSGSRTGELFF; CDR3nt: TGTGCCAGCAGCGACCCTAGCGGGAGTCGGACCGGGGAGCTGTTTTTT
d_gene: -; v_gene: TRBV6-1; j_gene: TRBJ1-5; CDR3aa: CASSVGTENQPQHF; CDR3nt: TGTGCCAGCAGTGTTGGTACTGAGAATCAGCCCCAGCATTTT
d_gene: -; v_gene: TRBV30; j_gene: TRBJ2-5; CDR3aa: CAGSGGGGEGETQYF; CDR3nt: TGTGCCGGGAGTGGAGGGGGAGGGGAAGGGGAGACCCAGTACTTC
d_gene: TRBD1; v_gene: TRBV7-8; j_gene: TRBJ1-1; CDR3aa: CASSLGDRNTEDFF; CDR3nt: TGTGCCAGCAGCTTAGGGGACAGGAACACTGAAGATTTCTTT
d_gene: TRBD2; v_gene: TRBV19; j_gene: TRBJ2-1; CDR3aa: CASSILNSGGAVDEQFF; CDR3nt: TGTGCCAGTAGTATACTTAATAGCGGGGGGGCAGTCGATGAGCAGTTCTTC
d_gene: -; v_gene: TRBV18; j_gene: TRBJ1-1; CDR3aa: CASSPQPDRFEAFF; CDR3nt: TGTGCCAGCTCCCCACAACCCGACAGGTTTGAAGCTTTCTTT
d_gene: TRBD1; v_gene: TRBV6-5; j_gene: TRBJ1-2; CDR3aa: CASSSGTALDYGYTF; CDR3nt: TGTGCCAGCAGTTCCGGGACAGCCTTAGATTATGGCTACACCTTC
d_gene: -; v_gene: TRBV7-9; j_gene: TRBJ2-2; CDR3aa: CASSFQGSNTGELFF; CDR3nt: TGTGCCAGCAGCTTCCAGGGATCGAACACCGGGGAGCTGTTTTTT
d_gene: -; v_gene: TRBV7-3; j_gene: TRBJ2-5; CDR3aa: CASSLGGGLGETQYF; CDR3nt: TGTGCCAGCAGCCTAGGGGGGGGATTGGGAGAGACCCAGTACTTC
d_gene: -; v_gene: TRBV9; j_gene: TRBJ1-2; CDR3aa: CASSVGPALRQAPGNYGYTF; CDR3nt: TGTGCCAGCAGCGTAGGCCCCGCCCTTAGACAGGCGCCCGGAAACTATGGCTACACCTTC
d_gene: -; v_gene: TRBV30; j_gene: TRBJ1-2; CDR3aa: CAWSTGHVYGYTF; CDR3nt: TGTGCCTGGAGTACGGGACACGTCTATGGCTACACCTTC
d_gene: TRBD1; v_gene: TRBV6-5; j_gene: TRBJ2-1; CDR3aa: CASSRTGGNEQFF; CDR3nt: TGTGCCAGCAGTCGGACAGGGGGCAATGAGCAGTTCTTC
d_gene: -; v_gene: TRBV6-1; j_gene: TRBJ1-1; CDR3aa: CASSESGGPLRAFF; CDR3nt: TGTGCCAGCAGTGAGTCGGGGGGGCCGCTGCGTGCTTTCTTT
d_gene: -; v_gene: TRBV9; j_gene: TRBJ1-1; CDR3aa: CASSVVLGTMATEAFF; CDR3nt: TGTGCCAGCAGCGTAGTATTAGGGACAATGGCCACTGAAGCTTTCTTT
d_gene: -; v_gene: TRBV5-8; j_gene: TRBJ2-7; CDR3aa: CASRATGSAYEQYF; CDR3nt: TGTGCCAGCAGGGCCACAGGGAGTGCCTACGAGCAGTACTTC
d_gene: TRBD1; v_gene: TRBV7-9; j_gene: TRBJ1-1; CDR3aa: CASSLDLAGGSEAFF; CDR3nt: TGTGCCAGCAGCTTAGATTTGGCAGGGGGTTCTGAAGCTTTCTTT
d_gene: TRBD1; v_gene: TRBV6-4; j_gene: TRBJ2-2; CDR3aa: CARDRGRSHTGELFF; CDR3nt: TGTGCCAGAGACAGGGGGCGCAGTCACACCGGGGAGCTGTTTTTT
d_gene: -; v_gene: TRBV30; j_gene: TRBJ2-1; CDR3aa: CAATTYNEQFF; CDR3nt: TGTGCCGCTACCACTTACAATGAGCAGTTCTTC
d_gene: TRBD2; v_gene: TRBV11-2; j_gene: TRBJ2-3; CDR3aa: CASSFSGGVSGTQYF; CDR3nt: TGTGCCAGCAGCTTTAGCGGGGGGGTTTCAGGTACGCAGTATTTT
d_gene: -; v_gene: TRBV27; j_gene: TRBJ1-5; CDR3aa: CASSFVNTQPQHF; CDR3nt: TGTGCCAGCAGTTTCGTCAACACTCAGCCCCAGCATTTT
d_gene: TRBD2; v_gene: TRBV18; j_gene: TRBJ2-1; CDR3aa: CASSPAGDEQFF; CDR3nt: TGTGCCAGCTCACCGGCGGGAGATGAGCAGTTCTTC
d_gene: TRBD2; v_gene: TRBV2; j_gene: TRBJ2-5; CDR3aa: CASRRTSGRGETQYF; CDR3nt: TGTGCCAGCAGACGGACTAGCGGGAGGGGAGAGACCCAGTACTTC
d_gene: -; v_gene: TRBV6-5; j_gene: TRBJ2-3; CDR3aa: CASSYSSAGSTDTQYF; CDR3nt: TGTGCCAGCAGTTACTCTTCGGCAGGAAGCACAGATACGCAGTATTTT
d_gene: -; v_gene: TRBV7-9; j_gene: TRBJ2-7; CDR3aa: CASSAGQNSYEQYF; CDR3nt: TGTGCCAGCAGCGCGGGACAGAATAGCTACGAGCAGTACTTC
d_gene: -; v_gene: TRBV7-2; j_gene: TRBJ2-3; CDR3aa: CASSLEPSTDTQYF; CDR3nt: TGTGCCAGCAGCTTAGAGCCGAGCACAGATACGCAGTATTTT
d_gene: -; v_gene: TRBV6-1; j_gene: TRBJ1-1; CDR3aa: CASTPTDRIEAFF; CDR3nt: TGTGCCAGCACACCGACAGATCGGATAGAAGCTTTCTTT
d_gene: TRBD2; v_gene: TRBV4-1; j_gene: TRBJ2-7; CDR3aa: CASSQASGSAAFGEQYF; CDR3nt: TGCGCCAGCAGCCAAGCTAGCGGGAGTGCCGCTTTCGGCGAGCAGTACTTC
d_gene: -; v_gene: TRBV12-2; j_gene: TRBJ1-1; CDR3aa: CASRLAVQGIFAEAFF; CDR3nt: TGTGCAAGTCGCTTAGCAGTCCAGGGTATCTTCGCTGAAGCTTTCTTT
d_gene: TRBD2; v_gene: TRBV6-5; j_gene: TRBJ2-7; CDR3aa: CASRQGLADAYEQYF; CDR3nt: TGTGCCAGCAGACAAGGACTAGCGGACGCCTACGAGCAGTACTTC
d_gene: -; v_gene: TRBV30; j_gene: TRBJ2-5; CDR3aa: CAWSGSDKETQYF; CDR3nt: TGTGCCTGGAGCGGGAGTGATAAAGAGACCCAGTACTTC
d_gene: -; v_gene: TRBV5-5; j_gene: TRBJ2-1; CDR3aa: CASSLAVRYNEQFF; CDR3nt: TGTGCCAGCAGCTTAGCGGTTAGATACAATGAGCAGTTCTTC
d_gene: -; v_gene: TRBV5-1; j_gene: TRBJ1-6; CDR3aa: CASSFLSTRDSPLHF; CDR3nt: TGCGCCAGCAGCTTTTTGAGTACGAGAGATTCACCCCTCCACTTT
d_gene: -; v_gene: TRBV29-1; j_gene: TRBJ1-4; CDR3aa: CSVEEPGRGEKLFF; CDR3nt: TGCAGCGTTGAGGAGCCAGGCCGGGGTGAAAAACTGTTTTTT
d_gene: -; v_gene: TRBV29-1; j_gene: TRBJ1-2; CDR3aa: CSVEDLQSGYDNYGYTF; CDR3nt: TGCAGCGTTGAAGATCTTCAGTCGGGGTACGACAACTATGGCTACACCTTC
d_gene: TRBD1; v_gene: TRBV6-1; j_gene: TRBJ1-5; CDR3aa: CASIETGGIGQPQHF; CDR3nt: TGTGCCAGCATAGAGACAGGGGGTATCGGCCAGCCCCAGCATTTT
d_gene: -; v_gene: TRBV9; j_gene: TRBJ2-5; CDR3aa: CASSVAPGETQYF; CDR3nt: TGTGCCAGCAGCGTCGCCCCCGGGGAGACCCAGTACTTC
d_gene: -; v_gene: TRBV5-4; j_gene: TRBJ1-1; CDR3aa: CASSLDVGGLGTEAFF; CDR3nt: TGTGCCAGCAGCTTGGACGTTGGGGGGTTGGGCACTGAAGCTTTCTTT
d_gene: TRBD2; v_gene: TRBV7-3; j_gene: TRBJ2-3; CDR3aa: CASSLTGSGGPTDTQYF; CDR3nt: TGTGCCAGCAGCTTAACTGGTAGCGGGGGCCCCACAGATACGCAGTATTTT
d_gene: -; v_gene: TRBV23-1; j_gene: TRBJ1-4; CDR3aa: CASSQQGLNEKLFF; CDR3nt: TGCGCCAGCAGTCAGCAGGGACTTAATGAAAAACTGTTTTTT
d_gene: TRBD2; v_gene: TRBV29-1; j_gene: TRBJ2-3; CDR3aa: CSVGPSGRPDTQYF; CDR3nt: TGCAGCGTTGGTCCTAGCGGGAGACCAGATACGCAGTATTTT
d_gene: TRBD1; v_gene: TRBV7-9; j_gene: TRBJ1-2; CDR3aa: CASSPRTGGGYTF; CDR3nt: TGTGCCAGCAGCCCACGGACAGGGGGAGGCTACACCTTC
d_gene: TRBD1; v_gene: TRBV5-1; j_gene: TRBJ2-2; CDR3aa: CASSRGTGERANTGELFF; CDR3nt: TGCGCCAGCAGTCGAGGGACAGGCGAAAGGGCGAACACCGGGGAGCTGTTTTTT
d_gene: -; v_gene: TRBV4-1; j_gene: TRBJ2-7; CDR3aa: CASSQAPFSGDLYEQYF; CDR3nt: TGCGCCAGCAGCCAAGCCCCGTTCTCGGGGGACCTCTACGAGCAGTACTTC
d_gene: TRBD1; v_gene: TRBV5-4; j_gene: TRBJ1-2; CDR3aa: CASSWTGGDYGYTF; CDR3nt: TGTGCCAGCAGCTGGACAGGGGGCGACTATGGCTACACCTTC